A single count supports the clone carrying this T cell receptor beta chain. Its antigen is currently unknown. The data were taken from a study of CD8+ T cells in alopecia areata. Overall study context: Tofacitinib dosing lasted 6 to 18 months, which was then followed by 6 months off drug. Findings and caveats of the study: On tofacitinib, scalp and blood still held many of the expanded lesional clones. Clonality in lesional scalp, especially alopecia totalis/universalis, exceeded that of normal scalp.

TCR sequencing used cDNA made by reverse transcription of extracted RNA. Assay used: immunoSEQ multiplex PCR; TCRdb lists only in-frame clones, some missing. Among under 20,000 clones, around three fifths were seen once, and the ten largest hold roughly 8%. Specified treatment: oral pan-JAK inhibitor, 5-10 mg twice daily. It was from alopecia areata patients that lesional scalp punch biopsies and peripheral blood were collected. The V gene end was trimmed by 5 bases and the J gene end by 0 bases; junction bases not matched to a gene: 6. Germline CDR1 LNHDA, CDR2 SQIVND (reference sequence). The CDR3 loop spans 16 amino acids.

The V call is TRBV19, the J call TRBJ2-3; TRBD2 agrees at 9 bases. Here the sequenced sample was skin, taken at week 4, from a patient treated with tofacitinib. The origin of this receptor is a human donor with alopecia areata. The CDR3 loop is CASSHSLAGSTDTQYF. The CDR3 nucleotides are TGTGCCAGTAGTCACTCGCTAGCGGGGAGCACAGATACGCAGTATTTT.